Below are 21 T cell receptor beta chains sequenced from a single sample in a study of siplizumab effects on memory and regulatory T cells. Clones were sequenced by immunoSEQ multiplex PCR, and TCRdb holds only the in-frame ones, with some missing. The sample has 45,000 to 50,000 clones, about 90% seen once. Sample: naive CD8+ T cells sorted from blood. The source is a human donor in good health.

The rearrangement joins TRBV19 to TRBJ1-5; D gene uncertain. From germline, CDR1 is LNHDA and CDR2 SQIVND (reference sequence). This CDR3 contains 16 residues. V was pared by 1 base and J by 2 bases, with 12 bases between. In nucleotides, the CDR3 is TGTGCCAGTAGTATAGTTGCCCGGGTCGGCAATCAGCCCCAGCATTTT. Amino acid sequence: CASSIVARVGNQPQHF.

V and J are TRBV29-1 and TRBJ2-5; D is perhaps TRBD2 (6 bases). The CDR3 is made up of 13 amino acids. V was clipped by 5 bases and J by 4 bases, with 14 bases between them. In germline, CDR1 is SQVTM, CDR2 ANQGSEA. CDR3 sequence (DNA): TGCAGCGTTTGGCGGGGTTCGGGAGAGACCCAGTACTTC. It codes for CSVWRGSGETQYF.

J is TRBJ1-6 and V is TRBV10-3, with D uncertain. Per the germline V gene, CDR1 is ENHRY and CDR2 is SYGVKD. V was pared by 2 bases and J by 9 bases, with 5 bases between. This CDR3 contains 12 residues. Here the CDR3 reads CAISEGISPLHF. The CDR3 DNA sequence: TGTGCCATCAGTGAGGGAATTTCACCCCTCCACTTT.

V gene TRBV7-9 combines with J gene TRBJ2-7; the D gene is possibly TRBD2 (8 bases). Per germline, CDR1 SEHNR and CDR2 FQNEAQ (reference sequence). This CDR3 is 14 amino acids long. V lost 8 bases to trimming and J lost 5 bases, with 19 bases between them. CDR3 nucleotides: TGTGCCAGCTCTCCGGGAGGGGGCTGGAACGAGCAGTACTTC. Protein: CASSPGGGWNEQYF.

V usage is TRBV19 and J usage is TRBJ1-2; 12 bases align to TRBD1. V lost 1 base, J lost 6 bases, and 3 bases stayed unmatched. The CDR3 covers 15 residues. Germline lookup yields CDR1 LNHDA and CDR2 SQIVND (reference sequence). The CDR3 nucleotides are TGTGCCAGTAGTATAGGGGACAGGGGGCTGGATGGCTACACCTTC. It encodes CASSIGDRGLDGYTF.

V gene TRBV7-3 combines with J gene TRBJ2-3, with a weak D call TRBD1 (6 bases). CDR1 SGHTA and CDR2 FQGTGA come from the germline V gene. The CDR3 extends over 14 amino acids. The V end lost 5 bases, the J end lost 2 bases, and 11 bases lay between the germline ends. CDR3 nucleotides: TGTGCCAGCAGCCCGGACAGCTCCACAGATACGCAGTATTTT. It specifies CASSPDSSTDTQYF.

CDR3 sequence: CASSLGTGTMGYTF. CDR3 sequence (DNA): TGCGCCAGCAGCTTGGGGACAGGGACTATGGGCTACACCTTC. The J gene is TRBJ1-2, the V gene TRBV5-1; 8 nucleotides match TRBD1. J was trimmed by 8 bases and V by 0 bases; bases with no gene match: 6. This CDR3 is 14 amino acids long. Germline CDR1 and CDR2: SGHRS and YFSETQ.

This clone appeared once. The chain uses TRBV27 and TRBJ2-7; D not certain. The V gene lost 5 bases and the J gene lost 7 bases, with 15 bases spanning the gap. From germline, CDR1 is MNHEY and CDR2 SMNVEV (reference sequence). CDR3 length equals 13 residues. Written as DNA, the CDR3 is TGTGCCAGCAGTCCCCTACTCGAGGAAGAGCAGTACTTC. It specifies CASSPLLEEEQYF.

V gene TRBV27 combines with J gene TRBJ2-5, with D possibly matching TRBD1 (6 bases). Deletions cut 3 bases from V and 5 bases from J, with 13 bases between. Germline V CDR1 and CDR2: MNHEY, SMNVEV (reference sequence). The CDR3 contains 14 residues. CDR3 bases: TGTGCCAGCAGTTTCCAGGGGTTCGGGGAGACCCAGTACTTC. This sequence encodes CASSFQGFGETQYF.

V and J are TRBV6-1 and TRBJ1-3, with 8 bases that match TRBD1. V gave up 2 bases and J gave up 4 bases; unmatched junction bases: 4. The CDR3 length is 15 residues. From germline, CDR1 is MNHNS and CDR2 SASEGT. CDR3 amino acids: CASSEQGANGNTIYF. Here the CDR3 DNA reads TGTGCCAGCAGTGAACAGGGGGCTAACGGAAACACCATATATTTT.

The chain is built from TRBV7-9 and TRBJ2-7; no firm D call. CDR3 length: 13 residues. The ends were cut back, 5 bases at V and 5 bases at J, with 13 bases in the middle. The germline CDR1 and CDR2 sequences are SEHNR and FQNEAQ (reference sequence). DNA for the CDR3: TGTGCCAGCAGCCCGACCTATTCCGACGAGCAGTACTTC. Amino acids: CASSPTYSDEQYF.

CDR3 DNA: TGTGCCAGTAGTATAGGGGCAGGGTACCCGAACACTGAAGCTTTCTTT. This gives the protein CASSIGAGYPNTEAFF. V and J are TRBV19 and TRBJ1-1, with D possibly being TRBD1 (5 bases). The CDR3 is 16 residues long. Germline lookup yields CDR1 LNHDA and CDR2 SQIVND (reference sequence). V was trimmed by 1 base and J by 1 base, leaving 13 bases between them.

The chain recombines TRBV19 with TRBJ2-5, with D possibly TRBD2 on 6 matching bases. The CDR3 is 15 amino acids. Per germline, CDR1 LNHDA and CDR2 SQIVND (reference sequence). Trimming stripped 4 bases from V and 5 bases from J, with 17 bases between. CDR3 sequence: CASSRAGSSTETQYF. The CDR3 DNA reads TGTGCCAGTAGTAGGGCCGGGAGCAGCACGGAGACCCAGTACTTC.

This clone showed up just a few times. The gene calls are TRBV29-1 and TRBJ1-1; D remains unclear. The CDR3 loop spans 12 amino acids. Germline V gene lookup returns CDR1 SQVTM and CDR2 ANQGSEA. V was shortened by 3 bases and J by 7 bases, with 12 bases between the two germline ends. For the CDR3, the DNA is TGCAGCGTTGAGGGGTTCTTATTTGAAGCTTTCTTT. This gives the protein CSVEGFLFEAFF.

The CDR3 spells CATILGRGLHNEQFF. DNA of the CDR3: TGTGCCACGATCCTCGGGAGGGGGCTCCACAATGAGCAGTTCTTC. The genes are TRBV10-3 and TRBJ2-1; tentatively, D is TRBD2 (8 bases). The CDR3 has 15 residues. CDR1 is ENHRY, CDR2 SYGVKD, per germline. Trimming stripped 10 bases from V and 5 bases from J, with 21 bases between.

This clone was picked up a small number of times. The chain recombines TRBV10-3 with TRBJ1-3, with TRBD1 matching 10 bases. Germline loops: CDR1 ENHRY, CDR2 SYGVKD. Germline trimming cut 6 bases from V and 2 bases from J; bases unmatched to any gene: 7. The CDR3 has 16 amino acids. CDR3 sequence (DNA): TGTGCCATCAGATTGGACAGGGGGATAACTGGAAACACCATATATTTT. Translation gives CAIRLDRGITGNTIYF.

The chain combines TRBV10-3 with TRBJ1-2; 7 nucleotides agree with TRBD1. V gave up 8 bases and J gave up 8 bases; unmatched junction bases: 14. The V gene's germline CDR1 is ENHRY and CDR2 SYGVKD. The CDR3 loop spans 14 amino acids. CDR3 coding DNA: TGTGCCATCTGGATCGAAACAGGGGTCCTCGGCTACACCTTC. Translation: CAIWIETGVLGYTF.

V and J are TRBV19 and TRBJ1-1; TRBD1 aligns across 8 bases. This CDR3 has 13 residues. The germline gives CDR1 LNHDA, CDR2 SQIVND (reference sequence). J gave up 6 bases and V 7 bases, and 7 bases lay outside the gene matches. The CDR3 sequence: CASNPGGSAEAFF. The CDR3 region has the DNA TGTGCCAGTAATCCAGGGGGCTCGGCTGAAGCTTTCTTT.

The genes are TRBV2 and TRBJ2-7, with TRBD1 matching over 7 bases. Germline V CDR1 and CDR2: SNHLY, FYNNEI. V lost 5 bases and J lost 3; bases outside the gene matches: 10. The length of the CDR3 is 15 residues. The DNA of the CDR3 is TGTGCCAGCAGTAGGATAGGGGGCCTAAACTACGAGCAGTACTTC. Residues: CASSRIGGLNYEQYF.

The chain couples TRBV29-1 to TRBJ2-1; D is unresolved. Deletions cut 5 bases from V and 14 bases from J, with 16 bases between. Germline CDR1 is SQVTM and CDR2 is ANQGSEA. This CDR3 is 11 amino acids long. CDR3 protein: CSVSGAQQKFF. The CDR3 bases are TGCAGCGTTTCCGGAGCCCAGCAAAAGTTCTTC.

This clone has a single count. This chain's CDR3 is CASSYSGVEQFF. In DNA form, the CDR3 reads TGTGCCAGCAGTTACTCAGGAGTCGAGCAGTTCTTC. The chain carries TRBV6-5 and TRBJ2-1; D call uncertain. The germline V gene encodes CDR1 MNHEY and CDR2 SVGAGI. Trimming cost V 0 bases and J 10 bases, with 7 bases left between them. The CDR3 spans 12 residues.